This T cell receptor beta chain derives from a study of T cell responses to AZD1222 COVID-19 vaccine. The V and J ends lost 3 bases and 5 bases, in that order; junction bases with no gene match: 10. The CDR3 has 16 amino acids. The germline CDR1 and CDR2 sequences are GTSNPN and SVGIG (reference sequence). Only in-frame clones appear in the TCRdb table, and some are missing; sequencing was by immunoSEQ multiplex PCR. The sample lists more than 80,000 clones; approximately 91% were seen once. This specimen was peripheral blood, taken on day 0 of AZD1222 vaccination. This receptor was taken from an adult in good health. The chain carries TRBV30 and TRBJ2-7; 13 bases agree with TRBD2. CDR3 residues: CAWSLAGTSGIDEQYF. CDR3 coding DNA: TGTGCCTGGAGCCTCGCCGGGACTAGCGGGATAGACGAGCAGTACTTC.